This T cell receptor beta chain was found in a study of identical twins (dated by TCRdb to the mid-2010s). For context, the study as a whole: TCR alpha and beta repertoires from monozygotic twins, unrelated adults of various ages and cord blood were deep-sequenced to test whether fetal clonotypes persist. To rule out contamination, replicate twin experiments were performed at different times with different library preparation protocols.

Study-wide findings and limitations: Compared with coincidental sharing between unrelated individuals, out-of-frame TCR alpha sequences shared between twins showed an excess of sequences with low generation probability. Fewer insertions were carried by abundant cord blood beta clonotypes; a weaker similar trend was observed in young adult naive repertoires, while no such trend was observed in memory repertoires. In monozygotic twins, out-of-frame TCR alpha sharing was systematically underestimated by recombination models, although the models agreed with sharing between unrelated individuals. Excess twin sharing in beta out-of-frame sequences was weaker because fewer shared sequences lowered the signal-to-noise ratio. Invariant T cells such as MAIT and iNKT could partly confound zero-insertion analyses, though diverse VJ usage argued against this for most clonotypes. Because the same donors could not be followed over many years, conclusions were based on cross-sectional statistical analysis.

Only healthy Caucasian donors were included. The CDR3, from cysteine to phenylalanine, totals 11 residues. Solely the CDR3 DNA is kept, with 33 bases framed from the first base. Trimming takes 6 bases from V and 8 bases from J, and the germline ends sit 7 bases apart. The germline V gene gives CDR1 as SNHLY and CDR2 as FYNNEI. To prepare the library, 5' RACE was applied. Sequencing used an Illumina HiSeq 2000. Template switching introduced a universal primer binding site; the final cDNA contained a unique molecular identifier, enabling accurate counting of TCR cDNA molecules. First-strand cDNA for TCR alpha and beta chains was synthesized from specific primers in the conserved constant-segment region. To control for contamination, every cDNA library carried two barcodes: a SMART-Mk sample barcode plus Illumina barcodes. TruSeq adapter sequences, together with Illumina sample barcodes, were added in two successive PCR steps. The TCR alpha and beta cDNA libraries were sequenced on the Illumina HiSeq platform using custom primers. The study's own analysis went as follows. MiGEC was used to process raw reads and extract unique molecular identifiers, and MiXCR was used to find CDR3 positions. Recombination models were inferred per individual with the repgenHMM and IGoR tools using an EM algorithm. Shared clonotype analysis was performed with the tcR package in R, normalizing sharing by the product of cloneset sizes. To study raw recombination without the effects of thymic and clonal selection, out-of-frame nonproductive sequences were analyzed. TCRdb applied fastp at Q25 and MiXCR to the public reads, then kept only in-frame beta chains. Rows are unified per CDR3 protein, each entry keeping the most common DNA and genes. TCRdb's processing, not the study's, gives the V and J calls here. The sample has around 1.7 million distinct CDR3 sequences on record, more than 30% of them singletons. The ten largest clones represent around 0.3% of the sample.

On this clonotype: This receptor's antigen is unknown. Base quality data are lacking; no much larger clone is found one base away.

The TCR comes from a newborn girl in good health. Specimen: cord blood. The sequence links TRBV2 to TRBJ2-2; the D gene is unclear. The DNA sequence is as follows: TGTGCCAGCAGCCCAATGGGGGAGCTGTTTTTT. Translated, it reads CASSPMGELFF. Here the CDR3 is joined to the reference TRBV2 and TRBJ2-2 genes, and the full variable domain is: EPEVTQTPSHQVTQMGQEVILRCVPISNHLYFYWYRQILGQKVEFLVSFYNNEISEKSEIFDDQFSVERPDGSNFTLKIRSTKLEDSAMYFCASSPMGELFFGEGSRLTVL.